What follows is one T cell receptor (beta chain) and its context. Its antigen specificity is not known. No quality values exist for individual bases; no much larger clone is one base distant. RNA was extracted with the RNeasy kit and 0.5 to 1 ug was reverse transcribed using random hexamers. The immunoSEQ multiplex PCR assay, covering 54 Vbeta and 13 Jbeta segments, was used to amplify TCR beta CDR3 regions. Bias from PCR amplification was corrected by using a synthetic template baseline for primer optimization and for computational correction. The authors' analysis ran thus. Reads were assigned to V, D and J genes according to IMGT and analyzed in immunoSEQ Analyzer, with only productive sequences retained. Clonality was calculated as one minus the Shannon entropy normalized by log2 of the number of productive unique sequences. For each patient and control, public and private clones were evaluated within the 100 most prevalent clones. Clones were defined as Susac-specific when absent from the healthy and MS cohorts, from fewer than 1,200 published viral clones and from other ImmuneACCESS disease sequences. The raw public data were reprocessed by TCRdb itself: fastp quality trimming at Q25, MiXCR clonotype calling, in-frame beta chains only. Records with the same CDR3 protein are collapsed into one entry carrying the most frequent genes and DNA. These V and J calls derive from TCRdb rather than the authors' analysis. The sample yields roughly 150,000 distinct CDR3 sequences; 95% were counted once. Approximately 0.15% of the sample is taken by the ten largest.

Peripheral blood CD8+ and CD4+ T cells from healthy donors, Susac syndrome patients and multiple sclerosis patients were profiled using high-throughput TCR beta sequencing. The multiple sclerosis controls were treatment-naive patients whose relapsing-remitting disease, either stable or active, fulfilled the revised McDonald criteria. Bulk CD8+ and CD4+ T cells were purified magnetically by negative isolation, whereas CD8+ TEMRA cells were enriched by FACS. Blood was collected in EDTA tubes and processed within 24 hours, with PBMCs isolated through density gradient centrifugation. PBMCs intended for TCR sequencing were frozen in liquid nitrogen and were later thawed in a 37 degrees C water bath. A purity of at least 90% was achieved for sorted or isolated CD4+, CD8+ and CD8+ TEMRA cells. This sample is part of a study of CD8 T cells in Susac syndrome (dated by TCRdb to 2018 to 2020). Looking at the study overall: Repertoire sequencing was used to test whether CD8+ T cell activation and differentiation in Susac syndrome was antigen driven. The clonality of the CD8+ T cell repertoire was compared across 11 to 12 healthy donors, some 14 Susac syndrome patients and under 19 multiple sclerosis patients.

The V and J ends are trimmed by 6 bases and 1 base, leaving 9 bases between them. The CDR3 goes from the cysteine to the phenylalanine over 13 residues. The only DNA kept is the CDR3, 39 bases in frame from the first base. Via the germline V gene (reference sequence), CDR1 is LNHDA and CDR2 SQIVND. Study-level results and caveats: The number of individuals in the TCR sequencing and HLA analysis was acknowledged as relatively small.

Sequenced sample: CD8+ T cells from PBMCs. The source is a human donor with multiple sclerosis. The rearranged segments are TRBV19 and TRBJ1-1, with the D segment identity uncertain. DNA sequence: TGTGCCAGTAGCCTGGTCGGGAACACTGAAGCTTTCTTT. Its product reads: CASSLVGNTEAFF.